The 19 T cell receptor beta chains in this list originate from one sample, sequenced in a study of blood T cells in healthy people across ages. Primers used in a second PCR of about 6 to 11 cycles were a sample-barcoded 5' primer and a J-beta primer mix. TCRdb recomputed calls from the 5' RACE reads with MiXCR, one row per CDR3 protein. The data show 1.5 million or so distinct CDR3 sequences, roughly 45% seen once. The sequenced sample consisted of blood. These TCRs come from a woman between 18 and 30 years old in good health.

This clonotype was detected only a few times. A clone one base away is much larger, so this may be a read error. This chain connects TRBV7-9 to TRBJ2-7; D is uncertain. Germline V gene lookup returns CDR1 SEHNR and CDR2 FQNEAQ (reference sequence). V lost 1 base to trimming and J lost 7 bases, with 5 bases between them. This CDR3 has 11 residues. CDR3 sequence: CASSLEWEQYF. The CDR3 DNA reads TGTGCCAGCAGCTTAGAGTGGGAGCAGTACTTC.

This clonotype was counted between two and nine times. This chain links TRBV5-1 with TRBJ2-1; tentative D call: TRBD2 (7 bases). The V end was cut by 0 bases, the J end by 0 bases, with 16 bases between. The germline V gene has CDR1 SGHRS and CDR2 YFSETQ. This CDR3 is built from 18 residues. CDR3 in DNA: TGCGCCAGCAGCTTGGGCGACTATGGGGGGGCCTCCTACAATGAGCAGTTCTTC. Translated: CASSLGDYGGASYNEQFF.

This clonotype appeared once. For the CDR3, the DNA is TGTGCCAGCAGCGGGGGACAGGGGGAGTTTGGCTACACCTTC. Protein product: CASSGGQGEFGYTF. This chain links TRBV3-1 with TRBJ1-2; 11 positions agree with TRBD1. The germline V gene has CDR1 LGHDT and CDR2 YNNKEL (reference sequence). CDR3 length: 14 amino acids. With 5 bases clipped from V and 7 bases from J, the junction kept 6 bases outside the gene matches.

The chain combines TRBV12-3 or TRBV12-4 with TRBJ1-2; no firm D call. V was cut by 3 bases and J by 5 bases, with 16 bases left in between. CDR3 length: 15 amino acids. The CDR3 sequence: CASSFSGVGEYGYTF. The CDR3 DNA sequence: TGTGCCAGCAGTTTTAGCGGTGTTGGGGAATATGGCTACACCTTC.

The genes are TRBV2 and TRBJ2-5, with D maybe TRBD1 (6 bases). Germline V gene data show CDR1 as SNHLY and CDR2 as FYNNEI. Between the trimmed V and J ends, which lost 6 bases and 13 bases, there was a span of 18 bases. CDR3 length equals 12 residues. CDR3 nucleotide sequence: TGTGCCAGCAGGGCGGACAGCCGAAGGTGGTACTTC. Translated, it gives CASRADSRRWYF.

The rearrangement links TRBV29-1 to TRBJ2-2, with D unclear. The CDR3 totals 14 residues. Germline CDR1 SQVTM, CDR2 ANQGSEA. V lost 4 bases and J lost 0, with 9 bases in between. The CDR3 coding sequence is TGCAGCGTTGGCCTTTCGACGAACACCGGGGAGCTGTTTTTT. Protein sequence: CSVGLSTNTGELFF.

CDR3 bases: TGTGCCAGCAGCTCTGGGGGCCAGAACTATGGCTACACCTTC. Protein: CASSSGGQNYGYTF. The chain employs TRBV5-6 and TRBJ1-2; TRBD1 is a possible D gene (6 bases). Germline CDR1 reads SGHDT; CDR2 reads YYEEEE. V was shortened by 3 bases and J by 2 bases, with 11 bases between the two germline ends. This CDR3 contains 14 residues.

This clonotype was seen ten or more times. The chain uses TRBV7-3 and TRBJ1-4, with a tentative D call TRBD1 (5 bases). Germline values: CDR1 SGHTA, CDR2 FQGTGA. Trimming left V 5 bases short and J 0 bases short, with 7 bases between. CDR3 length: 14 amino acids. Written as DNA, the CDR3 is TGTGCCAGCAGCCAAGGGGCAACTAATGAAAAACTGTTTTTT. Its translation is CASSQGATNEKLFF.

The CDR3: CASSQDNRVSNSPLHF. As DNA, the CDR3 is TGTGCCAGCAGCCAAGATAACAGGGTATCTAATTCACCCCTCCACTTT. The rearrangement joins TRBV14 to TRBJ1-6, with a weak D call TRBD1 (6 bases). Trimming took 0 bases from V and 6 from J, leaving 12 bases between them. Germline CDR1 reads SGHDN; CDR2 reads FVKESK. The CDR3 covers 16 residues.

In this sample, this clonotype turned up once. The chain is built from TRBV7-2 and TRBJ2-1; 9 positions agree with TRBD2. Germline CDR1 reads SGHTA; CDR2 reads FQGNSA. With V trimmed by 1 base and J by 8 bases, 9 bases remained unmatched. The CDR3 is made up of 16 amino acids. CDR3 loop: CASSLEASGAPYEQFF. The CDR3 region has the DNA TGTGCCAGCAGCTTAGAGGCTAGCGGGGCCCCCTATGAGCAGTTCTTC. Filled out from reference TRBV7-2 and TRBJ2-1, the complete variable domain reads GAGVSQSPSNKVTEKGKDVELRCDPISGHTALYWYRQSLGQGLEFLIYFQGNSAPDKSGLPSDRFSAERTGGSVSTLTIQRTQQEDSAVYLCASSLEASGAPYEQFFGPGTRLTVL.

V and J are TRBV11-3 and TRBJ2-2, with D possibly TRBD1 on 6 matching bases. Looked up from germline, CDR1 is SGHNT and CDR2 is YENEEA. V was cut by 1 base and J by 1 base, with 16 bases left in between. The CDR3 runs 18 residues. This CDR3 reads CASSLAPPGQKNTGELFF. In nucleotides, the CDR3 is TGTGCCAGCAGCTTAGCCCCTCCGGGACAAAAGAACACCGGGGAGCTGTTTTTT.

The table lists this clonotype with a few counts. V is TRBV6-2 or TRBV6-3 and J is TRBJ2-1; D unresolved. The CDR3 runs 13 residues. The germline V gene has CDR1 MNHEY and CDR2 SVGEGT. Trimming removed 0 bases at V and 9 bases at J, with 9 bases between. As DNA, the CDR3 is TGTGCCAGCAGTTACTCGAGTGTCACTGAGCAGTTCTTC. The encoded protein is CASSYSSVTEQFF.

The rearrangement uses TRBV7-9 and TRBJ2-1; a possible D gene is TRBD2 (5 bases). Germline assignment: CDR1 SEHNR and CDR2 FQNEAQ (reference sequence). V lost 4 bases and J lost 10, with 23 bases in between. CDR3 length equals 16 residues. In nucleotides, the CDR3 is TGTGCCAGCAGCTCATCCCTCGTACTGGGGTCGGGGGAGCAGTTCTTC. As protein: CASSSSLVLGSGEQFF.

In regard to this clonotype: A much larger clone is a single base away; this may be a read error. This sequence joins TRBV4-2 and TRBJ2-7; D gene unclear. Germline CDR1 is LGHNA and CDR2 is YNFKEQ. The CDR3 extends over 15 amino acids. The chain's CDR3 is CAGSQDLSGYYEQYF. The DNA of the CDR3 is TGTGCCGGCAGCCAAGATCTGTCCGGGTACTACGAGCAGTACTTC.

The chain couples TRBV6-5 to TRBJ1-4; D is unresolved. Looked up from germline, CDR1 is MNHEY and CDR2 is SVGAGI. The CDR3 has 15 residues. The V end was cut by 3 bases, the J end by 7 bases, with 15 bases between. The CDR3 region is CASSYTEAGGEKLFF. CDR3 coding DNA: TGTGCCAGCAGTTATACAGAAGCCGGTGGTGAAAAACTGTTTTTT.

This clonotype was seen more than once but under ten times. The chain has TRBV18 and TRBJ2-1; 9 bases are shared with TRBD2. Germline CDR1 KGHSH, CDR2 LQKENI. V was clipped by 6 bases and J by 8 bases; unmatched bases: 11. The CDR3 consists of 15 residues. The CDR3 bases are TGTGCCAGCTCCCCCGGGACTAGCATCTTTGATGAGCAGTTCTTC. This codes for CASSPGTSIFDEQFF.

This clonotype was seen more than once but under ten times. The chain has TRBV6-2 or TRBV6-3 and TRBJ1-5, with 7 bases lining up with TRBD1. V lost 6 bases and J lost 3; bases outside the gene matches: 5. The CDR3 has 14 residues. Germline V gene sequence: CDR1 MNHEY, CDR2 SVGEGT. CDR3 amino acids: CASRRDSLNQPQHF. The CDR3 DNA reads TGTGCCAGCAGGAGGGACAGCCTCAATCAGCCCCAGCATTTT.

The rearrangement links TRBV28 to TRBJ2-7; possibly TRBD1 for D (6 bases). V lost 6 bases, J lost 1 base, and 10 bases lay in between. CDR3 size: 13 residues. Germline CDR1 MDHEN, CDR2 SYDVKM. This CDR3 reads CASRLTGSYEQYF. CDR3 DNA: TGTGCCAGCAGGCTGACAGGTTCCTACGAGCAGTACTTC.

In this sample, this clonotype turned up a few times. The chain combines TRBV11-2 with TRBJ2-1; 13 bases line up with TRBD2. With V trimmed by 1 base and J by 5 bases, 2 bases remained unmatched. CDR1 is SGHAT, CDR2 FQNNGV, per germline. The CDR3 is 16 amino acids. CDR3: CASSLGTSGRDNEQFF. The CDR3 DNA sequence: TGTGCCAGCAGCTTAGGTACTAGCGGGAGGGACAATGAGCAGTTCTTC.